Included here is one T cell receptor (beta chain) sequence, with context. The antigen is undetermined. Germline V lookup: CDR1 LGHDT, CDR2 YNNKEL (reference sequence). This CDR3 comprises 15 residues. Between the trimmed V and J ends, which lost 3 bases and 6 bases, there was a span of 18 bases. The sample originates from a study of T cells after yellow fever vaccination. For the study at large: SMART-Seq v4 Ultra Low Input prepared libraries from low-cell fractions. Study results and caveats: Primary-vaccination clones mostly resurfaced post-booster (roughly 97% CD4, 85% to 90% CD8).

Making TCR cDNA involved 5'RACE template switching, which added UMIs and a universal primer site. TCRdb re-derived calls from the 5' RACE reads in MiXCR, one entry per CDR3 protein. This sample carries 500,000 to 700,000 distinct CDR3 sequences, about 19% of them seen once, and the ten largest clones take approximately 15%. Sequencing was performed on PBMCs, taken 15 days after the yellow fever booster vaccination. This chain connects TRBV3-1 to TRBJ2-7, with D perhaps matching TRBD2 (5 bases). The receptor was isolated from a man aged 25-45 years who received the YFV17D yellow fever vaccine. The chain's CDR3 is CASSHRWEILLEQYF. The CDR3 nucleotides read TGTGCCAGCAGCCACAGGTGGGAGATACTTCTCGAGCAGTACTTC.